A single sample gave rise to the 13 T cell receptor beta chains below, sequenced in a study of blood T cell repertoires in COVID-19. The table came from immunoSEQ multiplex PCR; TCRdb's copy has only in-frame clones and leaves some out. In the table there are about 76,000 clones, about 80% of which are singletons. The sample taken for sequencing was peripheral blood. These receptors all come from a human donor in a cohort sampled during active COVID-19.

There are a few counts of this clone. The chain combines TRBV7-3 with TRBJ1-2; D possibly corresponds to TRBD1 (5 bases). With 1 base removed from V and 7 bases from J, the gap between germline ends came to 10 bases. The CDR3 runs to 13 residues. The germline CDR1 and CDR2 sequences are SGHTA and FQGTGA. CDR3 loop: CASSLSQGIGYTF. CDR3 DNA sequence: TGTGCCAGCAGCTTAAGTCAGGGTATTGGCTACACCTTC. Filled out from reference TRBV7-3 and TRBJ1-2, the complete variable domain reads GAGVSQTPSNKVTEKGKYVELRCDPISGHTALYWYRQSLGQGPEFLIYFQGTGAADDSGLPNDRFFAVRPEGSVSTLKIQRTERGDSAVYLCASSLSQGIGYTFGSGTRLTVV.

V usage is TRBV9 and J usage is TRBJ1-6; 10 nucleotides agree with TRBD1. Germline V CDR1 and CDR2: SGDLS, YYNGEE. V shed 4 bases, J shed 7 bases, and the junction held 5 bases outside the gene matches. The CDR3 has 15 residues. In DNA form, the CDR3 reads TGTGCCAGCAGCCCCCGGGACAGGGGAAATTCACCCCTCCACTTT. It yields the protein CASSPRDRGNSPLHF.

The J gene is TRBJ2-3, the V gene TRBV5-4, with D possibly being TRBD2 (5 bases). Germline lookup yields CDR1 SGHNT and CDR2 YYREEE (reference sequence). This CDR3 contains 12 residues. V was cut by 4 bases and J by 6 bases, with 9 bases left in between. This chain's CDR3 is CASSLRGDTQYF. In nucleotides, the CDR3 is TGTGCCAGCAGCCTTCGCGGGGATACGCAGTATTTT.

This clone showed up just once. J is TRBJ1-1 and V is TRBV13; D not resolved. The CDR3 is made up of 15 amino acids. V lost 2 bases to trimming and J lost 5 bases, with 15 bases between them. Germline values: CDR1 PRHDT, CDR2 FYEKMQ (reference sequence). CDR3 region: CASSLSEGGVTEAFF. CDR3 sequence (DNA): TGTGCCAGCAGCTTATCGGAGGGTGGGGTAACTGAAGCTTTCTTT.

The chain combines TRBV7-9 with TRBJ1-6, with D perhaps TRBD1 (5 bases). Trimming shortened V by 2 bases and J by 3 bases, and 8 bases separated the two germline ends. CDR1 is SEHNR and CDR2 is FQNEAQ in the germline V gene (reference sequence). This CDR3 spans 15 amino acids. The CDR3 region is CASSLNRNYNSPLHF. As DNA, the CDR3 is TGTGCCAGCAGCTTAAACAGGAACTATAATTCACCCCTCCACTTT. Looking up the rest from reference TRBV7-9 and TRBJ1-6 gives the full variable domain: DTGVSQNPRHKITKRGQNVTFRCDPISEHNRLYWYRQTLGQGPEFLTYFQNEAQLEKSRLLSDRFSAERPKGSFSTLEIQRTEQGDSAMYLCASSLNRNYNSPLHFGNGTRLTVT.

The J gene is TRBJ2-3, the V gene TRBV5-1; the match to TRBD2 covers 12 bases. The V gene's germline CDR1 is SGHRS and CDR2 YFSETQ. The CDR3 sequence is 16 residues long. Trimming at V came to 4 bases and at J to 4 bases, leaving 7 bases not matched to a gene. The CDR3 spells CASSRILAGGPDTQYF. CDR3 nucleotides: TGCGCCAGCAGCCGCATACTAGCGGGGGGCCCAGATACGCAGTATTTT.

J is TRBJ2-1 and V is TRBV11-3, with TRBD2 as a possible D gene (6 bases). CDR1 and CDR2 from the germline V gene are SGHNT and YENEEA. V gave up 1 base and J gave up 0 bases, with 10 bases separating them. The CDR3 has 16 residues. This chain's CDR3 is CASSLAGVGSYNEQFF. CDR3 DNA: TGTGCCAGCAGCTTAGCGGGAGTAGGCTCCTACAATGAGCAGTTCTTC.

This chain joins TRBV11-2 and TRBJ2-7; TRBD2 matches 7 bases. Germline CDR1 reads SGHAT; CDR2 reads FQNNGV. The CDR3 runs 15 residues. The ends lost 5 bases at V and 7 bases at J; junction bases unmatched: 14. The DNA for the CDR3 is TGTGCCAGCAGCGCCTACCCGGGCGGGAGTGCTGAGCAGTACGTC. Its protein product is CASSAYPGGSAEQYV.

CDR3 amino acids: CASSQDSSSNQPQHF. The CDR3 nucleotides read TGTGCCAGCAGCCAAGATAGCAGTAGCAATCAGCCCCAGCATTTT. The rearrangement uses TRBV3-1 (or the pseudogene TRBV3-2) and TRBJ1-5, with D unresolved. Per the germline V gene, CDR1 is LGHDT and CDR2 is YNNKEL (reference sequence). This CDR3 is 15 amino acids long. Trimming removed 0 bases from V and 0 bases from J, with 6 bases in between.

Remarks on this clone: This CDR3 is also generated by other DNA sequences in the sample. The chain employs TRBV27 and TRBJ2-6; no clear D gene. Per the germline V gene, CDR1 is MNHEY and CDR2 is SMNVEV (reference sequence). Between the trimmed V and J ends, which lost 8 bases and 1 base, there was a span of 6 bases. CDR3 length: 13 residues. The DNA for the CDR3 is TGTGCCAGCCGGAGTTCTGGGGCCAACGTCCTGACTTTC. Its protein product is CASRSSGANVLTF.

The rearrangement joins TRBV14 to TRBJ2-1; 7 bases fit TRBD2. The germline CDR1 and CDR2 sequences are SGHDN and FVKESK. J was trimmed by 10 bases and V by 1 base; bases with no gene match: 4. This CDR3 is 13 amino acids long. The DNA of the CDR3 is TGTGCCAGCAGCCAAGCGAGGGAGGGCGAGCAGTTCTTC. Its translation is CASSQAREGEQFF.

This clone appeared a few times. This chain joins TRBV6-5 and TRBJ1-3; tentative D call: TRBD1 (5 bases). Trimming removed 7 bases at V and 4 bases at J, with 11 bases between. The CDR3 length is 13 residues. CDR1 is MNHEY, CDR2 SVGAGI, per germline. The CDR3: CASMEGPGNTIYF. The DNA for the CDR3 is TGTGCCAGCATGGAGGGGCCAGGAAACACCATATATTTT.

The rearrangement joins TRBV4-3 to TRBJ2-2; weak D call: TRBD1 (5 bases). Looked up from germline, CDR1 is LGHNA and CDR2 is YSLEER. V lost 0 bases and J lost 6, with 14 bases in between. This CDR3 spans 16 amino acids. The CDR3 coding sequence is TGCGCCAGCAGCCAAGAAGGAAGGGGTAGGCCCGGGGAGCTGTTTTTT. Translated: CASSQEGRGRPGELFF.